Presented here are 20 T cell receptor beta chains from one specimen sequenced in a study of blood T cell repertoires in COVID-19. Measured with immunoSEQ multiplex PCR; TCRdb has only the in-frame clones, and not every one. The table shows 110,000 to 150,000 clones, with 65% to 80% occurring only once. Sequencing was performed on peripheral blood. These receptors originate from a man aged 60 to 75 with acute or convalescent COVID-19.

This clone has more than one count but fewer than ten. The chain couples TRBV4-3 to TRBJ2-1; 9 bases are shared with TRBD2. This CDR3 spans 18 amino acids. The germline gives CDR1 LGHNA, CDR2 YSLEER. V lost 0 bases to trimming and J lost 7 bases; unmatched junction nucleotides: 13. The CDR3 loop reads CASSQEVNVAGVVNEQFF. The DNA of the CDR3 is TGCGCCAGCAGCCAAGAGGTTAATGTAGCGGGAGTAGTGAATGAGCAGTTCTTC.

The chain recombines TRBV5-8 with TRBJ2-7; 13 positions match TRBD2. After removal of 4 bases from V and 3 bases from J, the junction contained 1 base not matched to a gene. There are 14 residues in the CDR3. Germline lookup yields CDR1 SGHTS and CDR2 YDEGEE. CDR3 in amino acids: CASSRTSGSYEQYF. DNA of the CDR3: TGTGCCAGCAGCCGGACTAGCGGGAGCTACGAGCAGTACTTC.

The CDR3 spells CASSITLLSSYEQYF. The CDR3 DNA reads as TGTGCCAGTAGTATTACCCTCCTGAGCTCCTACGAGCAGTACTTC. The chain employs TRBV19 and TRBJ2-7, with no clear D. Between the trimmed V and J ends, which lost 3 bases and 0 bases, there was a span of 12 bases. The CDR3 contains 15 residues. CDR1 is LNHDA, CDR2 SQIVND, per germline (reference sequence).

This rearrangement joins TRBV5-1 to TRBJ2-2, with TRBD2 matching over 12 bases. V was clipped by 1 base and J by 5 bases; unmatched bases: 3. The CDR3 extends over 16 amino acids. CDR1 SGHRS and CDR2 YFSETQ come from the germline V gene. CDR3 coding DNA: TGCGCCAGCAGCTTGACTAGCGGGGGGCGGACCGGGGAGCTGTTTTTT. This encodes CASSLTSGGRTGELFF.

The chain is built from TRBV19 and TRBJ2-2, with a weak D call TRBD1 (6 bases). The V end was cut by 2 bases, the J end by 2 bases, with 9 bases between. Germline CDR1 LNHDA, CDR2 SQIVND (reference sequence). The CDR3 is 15 residues long. The CDR3 reads CASSITGTNTGELFF. The CDR3 DNA reads TGTGCCAGTAGTATAACAGGGACAAACACCGGGGAGCTGTTTTTT.

The genes are TRBV5-6 and TRBJ1-5; no clear D gene. Per the germline V gene, CDR1 is SGHDT and CDR2 is YYEEEE. V was trimmed by 0 bases and J by 4 bases, leaving 14 bases between them. CDR3 length equals 16 residues. The chain's CDR3 is CASSLAGEPRNQPQHF. CDR3 sequence (DNA): TGTGCCAGCAGCTTGGCTGGGGAGCCAAGGAATCAGCCCCAGCATTTT.

The genes are TRBV5-4 and TRBJ2-3; 9 nucleotides align to TRBD2. The germline V gene encodes CDR1 SGHNT and CDR2 YYREEE (reference sequence). CDR3 length: 14 residues. V was clipped by 0 bases and J by 6 bases; unmatched bases: 2. The CDR3 here is CASSLGTSADTQYF. In nucleotides, the CDR3 is TGTGCCAGCAGCTTGGGGACTAGCGCGGATACGCAGTATTTT.

CDR3 sequence: CASRSTSGRNEQYF. CDR3 bases: TGTGCCAGCAGGTCGACTAGCGGGAGAAACGAGCAGTACTTC. V and J are TRBV7-8 and TRBJ2-7; TRBD2 matches 12 bases. With V trimmed by 6 bases and J by 5 bases, 5 bases remained unmatched. Germline CDR1 and CDR2: SGHVS and FQNEAQ. The CDR3 totals 14 residues.

This clone showed up just once. V usage is TRBV27 and J usage is TRBJ1-1, with D possibly being TRBD1 (5 bases). The CDR3 has 13 amino acids. The ends were cut back, 3 bases at V and 4 bases at J, with 9 bases in the middle. From germline, CDR1 is MNHEY and CDR2 SMNVEV (reference sequence). CDR3 in DNA: TGTGCCAGCAGTTTTCGCGGGGGCACTGAAGCTTTCTTT. Its protein product is CASSFRGGTEAFF.

The chain has TRBV5-1 and TRBJ2-5, with a possible D match to TRBD2 (6 bases). Germline CDR1 reads SGHRS; CDR2 reads YFSETQ. Deletions cut 4 bases from V and 3 bases from J, with 16 bases between. The CDR3 is 15 residues long. Here the CDR3 reads CASSLSLRLEETQYF. For the CDR3, the DNA is TGCGCCAGCAGCCTTTCCCTTCGACTAGAAGAGACCCAGTACTTC.

In this sample, this clone turned up a few times. The genes are TRBV25-1 and TRBJ2-3; the match to TRBD2 covers 9 bases. After removal of 4 bases from V and 9 bases from J, the junction contained 8 bases not matched to a gene. The CDR3 extends over 14 amino acids. Germline V gene lookup returns CDR1 MGHDK and CDR2 SYGVNS. CDR3 DNA: TGTGCCAGCAGTGGGGGACTAGCAACAGGAACGCAGTATTTT. Translation: CASSGGLATGTQYF.

This rearrangement joins TRBV7-2 to TRBJ2-2, with D possibly TRBD1 on 5 matching bases. CDR3 size: 16 residues. Looked up from germline, CDR1 is SGHTA and CDR2 is FQGNSA. With 5 bases removed from V and 1 base from J, the gap between germline ends came to 14 bases. CDR3 loop: CASSLRGGRNTGELFF. CDR3 bases: TGTGCCAGCAGCCTTAGGGGCGGCCGGAACACCGGGGAGCTGTTTTTT.

This chain uses TRBV28 with TRBJ2-7; a weak D match, TRBD2 (5 bases). V dropped 8 bases and J dropped 5 bases, with 19 bases sitting between them. The CDR3 is 14 amino acids. Per germline, CDR1 MDHEN and CDR2 SYDVKM. Here the CDR3 DNA reads TGTGCCAGCGGGCCTCCGGGGAGTAAGGACGAGCAGTACTTC. This sequence encodes CASGPPGSKDEQYF.

The chain has TRBV27 and TRBJ1-2; 10 bases are shared with TRBD1. Germline-derived CDR1 and CDR2 are MNHEY and SMNVEV (reference sequence). With 8 bases clipped from V and 4 bases from J, the junction kept 7 bases outside the gene matches. CDR3 length equals 14 residues. The chain's CDR3 is CASRDRGGLYGYTF. As DNA, the CDR3 is TGTGCCAGCCGGGACAGGGGTGGGCTCTATGGCTACACCTTC.

This clone was counted a single time. The chain is built from TRBV30 and TRBJ1-2; TRBD1 aligns across 8 bases. The V gene end was trimmed by 6 bases and the J gene end by 7 bases; junction bases not matched to a gene: 7. Germline CDR1 reads GTSNPN; CDR2 reads SVGIG (reference sequence). The CDR3 runs to 12 residues. The CDR3 nucleotides are TGTGCCTGTGCGGACAGGGAAGGTGGCTACACCTTC. Protein sequence: CACADREGGYTF.

The table lists this clone with a few counts. V gene TRBV4-1 combines with J gene TRBJ1-5; weak D call: TRBD1 (6 bases). The ends were cut back, 0 bases at V and 4 bases at J, with 10 bases in the middle. CDR3 size: 15 residues. Germline CDR1 is MGHRA and CDR2 is YSYEKL. Here the CDR3 DNA reads TGCGCCAGCAGCCAAGAAGGCAGGGGTAATCAGCCCCAGCATTTT. This translates into CASSQEGRGNQPQHF.

The V gene is TRBV19, the J gene TRBJ2-5; weak D call: TRBD2 (6 bases). The ends were cut back, 6 bases at V and 5 bases at J, with 16 bases in the middle. This CDR3 has 14 residues. Germline CDR1 is LNHDA and CDR2 is SQIVND (reference sequence). CDR3 protein: CASRSVGTLETQYF. CDR3 sequence (DNA): TGTGCCAGTAGGTCTGTCGGGACTCTGGAGACCCAGTACTTC.

This clone has just one count. V is TRBV5-1 and J is TRBJ2-7; D perhaps matches TRBD1 (6 bases). The CDR3 is made up of 15 amino acids. Germline CDR1 and CDR2: SGHRS and YFSETQ. V was trimmed by 4 bases and J by 3 bases, leaving 17 bases between them. Here the CDR3 reads CASSPRDTTYYEQYF. CDR3 nucleotide sequence: TGCGCCAGCAGCCCCCGGGACACGACGTACTACGAGCAGTACTTC.

The chain is built from TRBV6-5 and TRBJ1-6; 7 bases line up with TRBD1. Germline loops: CDR1 MNHEY, CDR2 SVGAGI. With 6 bases clipped from V and 10 bases from J, the junction kept 3 bases outside the gene matches. This CDR3 region has 12 residues. The CDR3 sequence: CASRSTGSPLHF. CDR3 nucleotide sequence: TGTGCCAGCAGATCGACAGGGTCACCCCTCCACTTT.

There are a few counts of this clone. The chain carries TRBV14 and TRBJ2-5, with 13 bases identical to TRBD2. CDR1 and CDR2 (germline): SGHDN, FVKESK. This CDR3 contains 18 residues. Trimming cost V 1 base and J 3 bases; bases outside gene matches: 8. CDR3 nucleotides: TGTGCCAGCAGCCAAGTTGGGACTAGCGGGGATTTCAAAGAGACCCAGTACTTC. Translating it yields CASSQVGTSGDFKETQYF. The full variable domain, with the rest looked up from reference TRBV14 and TRBJ2-5, is EAGVTQFPSHSVIEKGQTVTLRCDPISGHDNLYWYRRVMGKEIKFLLHFVKESKQDESGMPNNRFLAERTGGTYSTLKVQPAELEDSGVYFCASSQVGTSGDFKETQYFGPGTRLLVL.